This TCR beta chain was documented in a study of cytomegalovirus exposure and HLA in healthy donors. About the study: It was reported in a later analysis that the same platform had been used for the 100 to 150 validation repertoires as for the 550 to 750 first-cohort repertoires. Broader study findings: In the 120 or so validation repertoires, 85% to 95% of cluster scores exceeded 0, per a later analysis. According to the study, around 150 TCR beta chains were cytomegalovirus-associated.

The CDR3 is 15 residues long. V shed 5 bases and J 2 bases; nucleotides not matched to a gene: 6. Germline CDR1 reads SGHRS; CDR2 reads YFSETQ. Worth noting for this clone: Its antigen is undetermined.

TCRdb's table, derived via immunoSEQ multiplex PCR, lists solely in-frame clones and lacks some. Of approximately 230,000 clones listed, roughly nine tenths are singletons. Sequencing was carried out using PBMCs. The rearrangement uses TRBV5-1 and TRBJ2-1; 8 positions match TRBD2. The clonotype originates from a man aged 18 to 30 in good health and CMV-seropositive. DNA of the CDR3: TGCGCCAGCAGTTCAAGCGGGAGACCCTACAATGAGCAGTTCTTC. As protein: CASSSSGRPYNEQFF.